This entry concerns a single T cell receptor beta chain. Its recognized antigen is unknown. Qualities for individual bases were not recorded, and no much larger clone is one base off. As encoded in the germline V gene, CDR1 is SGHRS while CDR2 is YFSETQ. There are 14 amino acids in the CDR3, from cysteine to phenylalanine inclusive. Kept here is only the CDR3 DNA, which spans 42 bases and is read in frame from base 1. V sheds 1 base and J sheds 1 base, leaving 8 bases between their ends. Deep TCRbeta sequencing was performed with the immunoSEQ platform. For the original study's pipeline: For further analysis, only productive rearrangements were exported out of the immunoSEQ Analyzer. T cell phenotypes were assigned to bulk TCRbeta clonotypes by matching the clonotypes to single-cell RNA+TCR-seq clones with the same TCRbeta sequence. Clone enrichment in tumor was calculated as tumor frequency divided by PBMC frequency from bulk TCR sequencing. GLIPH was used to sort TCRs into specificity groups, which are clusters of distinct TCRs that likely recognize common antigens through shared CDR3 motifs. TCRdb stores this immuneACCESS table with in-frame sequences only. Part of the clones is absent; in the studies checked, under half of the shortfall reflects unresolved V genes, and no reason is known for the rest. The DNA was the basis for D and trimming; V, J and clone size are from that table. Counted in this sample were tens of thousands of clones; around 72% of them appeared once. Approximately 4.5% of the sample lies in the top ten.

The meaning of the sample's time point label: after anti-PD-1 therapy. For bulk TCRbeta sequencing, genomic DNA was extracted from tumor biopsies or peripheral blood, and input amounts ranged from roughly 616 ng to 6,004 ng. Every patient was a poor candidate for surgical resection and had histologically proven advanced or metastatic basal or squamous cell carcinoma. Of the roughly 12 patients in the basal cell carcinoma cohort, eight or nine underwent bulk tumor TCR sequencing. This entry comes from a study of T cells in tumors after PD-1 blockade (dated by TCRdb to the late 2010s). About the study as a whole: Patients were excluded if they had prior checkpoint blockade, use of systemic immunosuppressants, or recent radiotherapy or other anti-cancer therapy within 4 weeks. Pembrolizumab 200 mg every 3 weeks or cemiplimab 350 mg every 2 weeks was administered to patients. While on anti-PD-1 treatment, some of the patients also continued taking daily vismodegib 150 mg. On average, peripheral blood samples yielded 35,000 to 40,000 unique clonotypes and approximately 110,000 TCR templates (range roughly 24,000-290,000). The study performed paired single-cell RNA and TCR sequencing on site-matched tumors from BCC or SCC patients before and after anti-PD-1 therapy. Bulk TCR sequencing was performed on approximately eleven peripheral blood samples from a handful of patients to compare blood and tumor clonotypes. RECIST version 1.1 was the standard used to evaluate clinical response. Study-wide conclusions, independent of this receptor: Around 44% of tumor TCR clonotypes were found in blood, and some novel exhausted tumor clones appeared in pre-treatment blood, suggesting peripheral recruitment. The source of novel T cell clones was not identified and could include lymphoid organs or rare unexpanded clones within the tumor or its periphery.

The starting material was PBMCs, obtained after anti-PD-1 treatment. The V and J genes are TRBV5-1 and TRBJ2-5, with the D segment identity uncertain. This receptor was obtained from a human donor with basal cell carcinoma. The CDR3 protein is CASSLQLTQETQYF. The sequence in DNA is TGCGCCAGCAGCTTGCAACTAACCCAAGAGACCCAGTACTTC.